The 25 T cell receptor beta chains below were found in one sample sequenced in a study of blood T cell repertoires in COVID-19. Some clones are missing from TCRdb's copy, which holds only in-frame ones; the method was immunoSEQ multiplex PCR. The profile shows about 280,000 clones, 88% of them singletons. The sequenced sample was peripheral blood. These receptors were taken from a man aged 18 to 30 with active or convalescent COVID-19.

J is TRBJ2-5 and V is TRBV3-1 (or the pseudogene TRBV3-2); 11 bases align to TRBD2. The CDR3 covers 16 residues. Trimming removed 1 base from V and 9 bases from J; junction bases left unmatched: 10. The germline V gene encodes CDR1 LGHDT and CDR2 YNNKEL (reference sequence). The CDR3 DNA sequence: TGTGCCAGCAGCCAAGCCATAGCGGGGGGGCCGTTGGCCCAGTACTTC. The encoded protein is CASSQAIAGGPLAQYF.

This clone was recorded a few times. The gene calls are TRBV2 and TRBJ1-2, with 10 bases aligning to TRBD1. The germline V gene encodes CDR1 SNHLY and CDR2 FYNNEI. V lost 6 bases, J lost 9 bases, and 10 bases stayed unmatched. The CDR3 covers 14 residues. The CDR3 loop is CASRGQGMVSSYTF. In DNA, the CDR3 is TGTGCCAGCAGGGGACAGGGGATGGTTTCTAGCTACACCTTC.

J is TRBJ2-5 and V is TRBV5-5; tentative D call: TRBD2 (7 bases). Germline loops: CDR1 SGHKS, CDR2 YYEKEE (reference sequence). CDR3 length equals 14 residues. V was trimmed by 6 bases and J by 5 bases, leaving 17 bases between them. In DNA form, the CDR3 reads TGTGCCAGCAACCCATGGGAGGGGGGTGAGACCCAGTACTTC. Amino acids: CASNPWEGGETQYF.

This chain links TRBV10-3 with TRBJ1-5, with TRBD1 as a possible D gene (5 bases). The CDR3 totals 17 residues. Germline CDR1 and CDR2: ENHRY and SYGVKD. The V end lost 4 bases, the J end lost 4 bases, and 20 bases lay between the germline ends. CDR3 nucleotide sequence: TGTGCCATCAGTGGGGGGGGAGGATTCTCGGGAAATCAGCCCCAGCATTTT. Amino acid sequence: CAISGGGGFSGNQPQHF.

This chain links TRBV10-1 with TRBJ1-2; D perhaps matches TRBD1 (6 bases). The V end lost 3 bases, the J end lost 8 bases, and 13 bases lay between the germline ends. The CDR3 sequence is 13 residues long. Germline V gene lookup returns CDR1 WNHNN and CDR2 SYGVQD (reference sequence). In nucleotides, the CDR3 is TGCGCCAGCAGTGATAACGCAGGGGCCGGCTACACCTTC. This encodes CASSDNAGAGYTF.

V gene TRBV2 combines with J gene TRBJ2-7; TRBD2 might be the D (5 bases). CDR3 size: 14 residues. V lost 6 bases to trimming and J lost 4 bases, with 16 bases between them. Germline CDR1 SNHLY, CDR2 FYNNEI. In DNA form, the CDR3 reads TGTGCCAGCAGGGAGCAGGCGGGCGGTTACGAGCAGTACTTC. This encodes CASREQAGGYEQYF.

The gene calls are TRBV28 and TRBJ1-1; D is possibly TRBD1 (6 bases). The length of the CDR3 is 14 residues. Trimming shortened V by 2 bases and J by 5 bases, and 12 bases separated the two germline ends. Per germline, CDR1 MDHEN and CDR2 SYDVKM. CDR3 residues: CASSLLTGYTEAFF. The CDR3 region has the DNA TGTGCCAGCAGTTTACTAACAGGGTATACTGAAGCTTTCTTT.

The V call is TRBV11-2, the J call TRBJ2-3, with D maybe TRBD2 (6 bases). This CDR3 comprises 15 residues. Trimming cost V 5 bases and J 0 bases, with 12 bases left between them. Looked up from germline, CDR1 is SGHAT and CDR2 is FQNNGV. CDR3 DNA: TGTGCCAGCAGCGGGGGGACGCGTAGCACAGATACGCAGTATTTT. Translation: CASSGGTRSTDTQYF.

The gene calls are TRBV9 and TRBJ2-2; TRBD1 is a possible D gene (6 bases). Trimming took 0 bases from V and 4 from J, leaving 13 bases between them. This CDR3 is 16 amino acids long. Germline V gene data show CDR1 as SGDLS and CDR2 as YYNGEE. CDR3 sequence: CASSVEGVGATGELFF. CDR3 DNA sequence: TGTGCCAGCAGCGTAGAGGGAGTGGGGGCCACCGGGGAGCTGTTTTTT.

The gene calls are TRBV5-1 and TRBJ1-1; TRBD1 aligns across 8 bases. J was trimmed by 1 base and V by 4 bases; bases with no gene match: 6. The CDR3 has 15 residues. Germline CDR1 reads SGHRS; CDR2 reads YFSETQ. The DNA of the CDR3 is TGCGCCAGCAGCCCCGGGGACAGGACGAACACTGAAGCTTTCTTT. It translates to CASSPGDRTNTEAFF.

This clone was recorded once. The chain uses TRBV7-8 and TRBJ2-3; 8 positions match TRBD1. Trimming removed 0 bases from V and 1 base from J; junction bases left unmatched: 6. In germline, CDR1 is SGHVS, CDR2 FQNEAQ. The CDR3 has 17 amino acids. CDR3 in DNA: TGTGCCAGCAGCTTAGCCCGACAGGGGCGACGCACAGATACGCAGTATTTT. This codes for CASSLARQGRRTDTQYF.

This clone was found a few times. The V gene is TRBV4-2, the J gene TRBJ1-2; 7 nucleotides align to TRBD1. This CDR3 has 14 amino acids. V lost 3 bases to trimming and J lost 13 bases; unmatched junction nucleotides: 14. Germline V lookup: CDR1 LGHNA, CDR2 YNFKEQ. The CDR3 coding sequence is TGTGCCAGCAGCCAGACACAGGGGCCAGGGTGGTTCACCTTC. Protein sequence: CASSQTQGPGWFTF.

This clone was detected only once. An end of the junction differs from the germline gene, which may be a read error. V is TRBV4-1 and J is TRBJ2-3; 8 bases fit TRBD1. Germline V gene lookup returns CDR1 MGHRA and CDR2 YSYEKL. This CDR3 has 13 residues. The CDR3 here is CASSHPNRGAPDF. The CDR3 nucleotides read TGCGCCAGCAGCCACCCAAACAGGGGGGCGCCCGATTTT.

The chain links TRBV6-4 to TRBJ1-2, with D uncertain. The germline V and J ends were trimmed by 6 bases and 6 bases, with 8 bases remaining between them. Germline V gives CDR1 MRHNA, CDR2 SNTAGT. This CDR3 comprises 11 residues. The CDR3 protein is CASRGIDGYTF. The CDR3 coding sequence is TGTGCCAGCAGGGGCATTGATGGCTACACCTTC.

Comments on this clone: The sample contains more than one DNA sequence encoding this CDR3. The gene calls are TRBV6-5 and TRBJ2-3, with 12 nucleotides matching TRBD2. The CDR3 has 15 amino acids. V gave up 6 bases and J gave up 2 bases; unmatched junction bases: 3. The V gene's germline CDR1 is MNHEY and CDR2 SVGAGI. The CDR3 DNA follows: TGTGCCAGCAGAGGACTAGCGGGGTCCACAGATACGCAGTATTTT. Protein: CASRGLAGSTDTQYF.

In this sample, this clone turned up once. The chain's CDR3 is CASSLWTGLTYEQYF. The CDR3 nucleotides read TGTGCCAGCAGCCTTTGGACAGGGTTAACCTACGAGCAGTACTTC. The chain couples TRBV7-2 to TRBJ2-7; 8 bases are shared with TRBD1. In germline, CDR1 is SGHTA, CDR2 FQGNSA. V lost 5 bases and J lost 2; bases outside the gene matches: 8. The CDR3 loop spans 15 amino acids.

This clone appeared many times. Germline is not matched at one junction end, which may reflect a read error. CDR3 sequence (DNA): TGTGCCAGCAGCGAAGGCCAGGGGGAGACCCAGTACTTC. This translates into CASSEGQGETQYF. This chain links TRBV2 with TRBJ2-5, with a weak D call TRBD1 (6 bases). This CDR3 region has 13 residues. CDR1 is SNHLY and CDR2 is FYNNEI in the germline V gene.

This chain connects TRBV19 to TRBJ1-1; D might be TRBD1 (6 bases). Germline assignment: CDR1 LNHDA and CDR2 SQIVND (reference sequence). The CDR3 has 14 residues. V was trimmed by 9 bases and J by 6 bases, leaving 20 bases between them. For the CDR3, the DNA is TGTGCCAGCAGTCCTTTCACAGGGTCGGCTGAAGCTTTCTTT. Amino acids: CASSPFTGSAEAFF. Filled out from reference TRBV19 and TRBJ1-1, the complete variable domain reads DGGITQSPKYLFRKEGQNVTLSCEQNLNHDAMYWYRQDPGQGLRLIYYSQIVNDFQKGDIAEGYSVSREKKESFPLTVTSAQKNPTAFYLCASSPFTGSAEAFFGQGTRLTVV.

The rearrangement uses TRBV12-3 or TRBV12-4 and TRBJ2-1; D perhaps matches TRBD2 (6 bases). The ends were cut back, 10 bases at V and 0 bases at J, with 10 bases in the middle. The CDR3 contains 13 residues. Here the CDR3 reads CATGSSSYNEQFF. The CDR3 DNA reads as TGTGCCACCGGGAGCAGCTCCTACAATGAGCAGTTCTTC.

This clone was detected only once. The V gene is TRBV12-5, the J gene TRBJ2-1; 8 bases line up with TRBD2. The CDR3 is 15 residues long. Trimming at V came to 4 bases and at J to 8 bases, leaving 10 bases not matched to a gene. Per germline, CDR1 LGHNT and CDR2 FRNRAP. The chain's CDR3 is CASGSPGTGGDEQFF. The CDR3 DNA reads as TGTGCTAGTGGTTCCCCGGGGACGGGGGGGGATGAGCAGTTCTTC.

In DNA, the CDR3 is TGTGCCAGTAGTATTAGCGGGGGGGCCGCGTCAGATACGCAGTATTTT. As protein: CASSISGGAASDTQYF. The chain uses TRBV19 and TRBJ2-3, with TRBD2 identical over 11 bases. The CDR3 consists of 16 residues. CDR1 and CDR2 (germline): LNHDA, SQIVND (reference sequence). With V trimmed by 3 bases and J by 4 bases, 6 bases remained unmatched. The entire variable domain, with the rest obtained from reference TRBV19 and TRBJ2-3, is as follows: DGGITQSPKYLFRKEGQNVTLSCEQNLNHDAMYWYRQDPGQGLRLIYYSQIVNDFQKGDIAEGYSVSREKKESFPLTVTSAQKNPTAFYLCASSISGGAASDTQYFGPGTRLTVL.

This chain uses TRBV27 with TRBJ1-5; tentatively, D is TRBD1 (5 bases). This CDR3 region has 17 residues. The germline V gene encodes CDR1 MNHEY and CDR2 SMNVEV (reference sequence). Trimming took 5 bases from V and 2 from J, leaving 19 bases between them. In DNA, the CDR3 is TGTGCCAGCAGTCCGGGACGGGGGACTTACGGCAATCAGCCCCAGCATTTT. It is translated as CASSPGRGTYGNQPQHF.

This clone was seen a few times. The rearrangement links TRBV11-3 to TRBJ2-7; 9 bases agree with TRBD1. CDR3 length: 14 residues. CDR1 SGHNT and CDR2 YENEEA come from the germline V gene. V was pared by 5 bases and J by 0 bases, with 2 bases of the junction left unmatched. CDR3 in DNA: TGTGCCAGCAGCCCGGGACAGGGCTCCTACGAGCAGTACTTC. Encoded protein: CASSPGQGSYEQYF. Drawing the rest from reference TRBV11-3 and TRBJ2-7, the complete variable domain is EAGVVQSPRYKIIEKKQPVAFWCNPISGHNTLYWYLQNLGQGPELLIRYENEEAVDDSQLPKDRFSAERLKGVDSTLKIQPAELGDSAVYLCASSPGQGSYEQYFGPGTRLTVT.

In DNA form, the CDR3 reads TGCGCCAGCAGCCCTGGGACAGCAACTAATGAAAAACTGTTTTTT. Translation: CASSPGTATNEKLFF. The V gene is TRBV5-1, the J gene TRBJ1-4; 7 positions agree with TRBD1. The germline V gene has CDR1 SGHRS and CDR2 YFSETQ. The CDR3 is 15 amino acids. The V gene end was trimmed by 4 bases and the J gene end by 0 bases; junction bases not matched to a gene: 3.

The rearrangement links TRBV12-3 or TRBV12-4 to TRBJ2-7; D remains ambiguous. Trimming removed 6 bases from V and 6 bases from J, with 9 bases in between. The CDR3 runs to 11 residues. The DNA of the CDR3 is TGTGCCAGCAGCAGACTTTCCGAGCAGTACTTC. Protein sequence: CASSRLSEQYF.